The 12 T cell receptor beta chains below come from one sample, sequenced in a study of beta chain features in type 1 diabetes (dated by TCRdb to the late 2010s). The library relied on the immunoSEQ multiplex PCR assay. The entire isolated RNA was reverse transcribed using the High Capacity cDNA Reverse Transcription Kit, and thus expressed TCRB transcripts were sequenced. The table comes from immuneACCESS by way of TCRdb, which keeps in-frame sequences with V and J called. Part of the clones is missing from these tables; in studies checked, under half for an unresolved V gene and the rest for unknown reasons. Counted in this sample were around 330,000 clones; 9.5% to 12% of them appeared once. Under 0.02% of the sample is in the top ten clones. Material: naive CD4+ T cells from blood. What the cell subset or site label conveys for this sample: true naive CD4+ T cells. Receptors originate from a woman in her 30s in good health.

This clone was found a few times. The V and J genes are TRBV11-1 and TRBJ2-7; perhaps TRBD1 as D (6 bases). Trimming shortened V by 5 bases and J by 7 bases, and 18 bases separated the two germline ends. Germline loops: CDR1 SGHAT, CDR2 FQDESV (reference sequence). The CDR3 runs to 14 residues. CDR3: CASSTRTDSWEQYF. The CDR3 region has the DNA TGTGCCAGCAGCACCCGGACAGACAGTTGGGAGCAGTACTTC.

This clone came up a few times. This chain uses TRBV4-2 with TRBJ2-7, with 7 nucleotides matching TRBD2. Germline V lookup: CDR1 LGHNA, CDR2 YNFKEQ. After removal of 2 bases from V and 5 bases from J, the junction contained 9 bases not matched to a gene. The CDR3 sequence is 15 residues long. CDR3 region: CASSQSGTGGNEQYF. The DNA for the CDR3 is TGTGCCAGCAGCCAATCCGGGACGGGAGGTAACGAGCAGTACTTC.

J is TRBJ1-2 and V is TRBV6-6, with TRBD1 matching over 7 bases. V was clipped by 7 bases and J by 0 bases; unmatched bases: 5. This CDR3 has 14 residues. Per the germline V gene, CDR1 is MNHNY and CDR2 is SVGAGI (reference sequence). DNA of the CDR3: TGTGCCAGCACCCACGACAGGGCTAACTATGGCTACACCTTC. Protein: CASTHDRANYGYTF.

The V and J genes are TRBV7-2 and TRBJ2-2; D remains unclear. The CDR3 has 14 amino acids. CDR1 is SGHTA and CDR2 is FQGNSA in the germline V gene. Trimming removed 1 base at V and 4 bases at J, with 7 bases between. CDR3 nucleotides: TGTGCCAGCAGCTTAGGGGCAATCACCGGGGAGCTGTTTTTT. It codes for CASSLGAITGELFF. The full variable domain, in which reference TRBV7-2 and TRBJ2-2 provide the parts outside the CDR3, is GAGVSQSPSNKVTEKGKDVELRCDPISGHTALYWYRQSLGQGLEFLIYFQGNSAPDKSGLPSDRFSAERTGGSVSTLTIQRTQQEDSAVYLCASSLGAITGELFFGEGSRLTVL.

The CDR3 DNA reads TGTGCCAGCTCACCACTAACAGGGGATGGTGGTGGCTACACCTTC. It yields the protein CASSPLTGDGGGYTF. The gene calls are TRBV18 and TRBJ1-2, with 7 bases that match TRBD1. From germline, CDR1 is KGHSH and CDR2 LQKENI. The junction had 9 bases not matched to a gene; V was cut back by 1 base and J by 7 bases. The CDR3 is 15 amino acids.

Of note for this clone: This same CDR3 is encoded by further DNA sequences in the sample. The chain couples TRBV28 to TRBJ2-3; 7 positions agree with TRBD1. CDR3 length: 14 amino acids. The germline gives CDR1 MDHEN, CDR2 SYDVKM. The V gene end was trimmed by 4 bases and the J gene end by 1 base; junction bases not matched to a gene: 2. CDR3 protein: CASSSGQGTDTQYF. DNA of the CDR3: TGTGCCAGCAGTTCCGGACAGGGCACAGATACGCAGTATTTT.

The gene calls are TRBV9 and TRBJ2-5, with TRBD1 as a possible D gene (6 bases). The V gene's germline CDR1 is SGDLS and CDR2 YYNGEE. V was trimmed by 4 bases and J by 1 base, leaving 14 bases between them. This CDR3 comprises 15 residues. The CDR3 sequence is CASSFTQGSQETQYF. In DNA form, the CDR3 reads TGTGCCAGCAGCTTCACGCAGGGGAGCCAAGAGACCCAGTACTTC.

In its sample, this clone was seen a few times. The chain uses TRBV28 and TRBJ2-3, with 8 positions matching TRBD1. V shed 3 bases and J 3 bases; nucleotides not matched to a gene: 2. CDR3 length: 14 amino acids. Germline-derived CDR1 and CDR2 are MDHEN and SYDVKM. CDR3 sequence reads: CASSLDRATDTQYF. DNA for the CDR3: TGTGCCAGCAGTTTGGACAGGGCTACAGATACGCAGTATTTT.

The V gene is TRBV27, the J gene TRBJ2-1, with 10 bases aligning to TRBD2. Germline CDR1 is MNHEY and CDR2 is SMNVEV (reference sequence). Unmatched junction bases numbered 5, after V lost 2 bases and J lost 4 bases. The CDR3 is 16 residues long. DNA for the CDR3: TGTGCCAGCAGTTTAAGGCTAGCGGGAGAGTACAATGAGCAGTTCTTC. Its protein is CASSLRLAGEYNEQFF.

CDR3 nucleotide sequence: TGTGCCAGCAGACTAGCGGGAGTGGCCGGGGAGCTGTTTTTT. This codes for CASRLAGVAGELFF. This chain connects TRBV2 to TRBJ2-2; 11 bases agree with TRBD2. With V trimmed by 6 bases and J by 6 bases, 3 bases remained unmatched. The CDR3 totals 14 residues. CDR1 and CDR2 from the germline V gene are SNHLY and FYNNEI.

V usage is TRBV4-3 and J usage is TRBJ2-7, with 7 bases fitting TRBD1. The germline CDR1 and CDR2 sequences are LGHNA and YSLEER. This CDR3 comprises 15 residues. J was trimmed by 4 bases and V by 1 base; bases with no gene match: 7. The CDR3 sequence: CASSQGSSGQYEQYF. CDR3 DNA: TGCGCCAGCAGCCAAGGGTCGTCGGGACAGTACGAGCAGTACTTC.

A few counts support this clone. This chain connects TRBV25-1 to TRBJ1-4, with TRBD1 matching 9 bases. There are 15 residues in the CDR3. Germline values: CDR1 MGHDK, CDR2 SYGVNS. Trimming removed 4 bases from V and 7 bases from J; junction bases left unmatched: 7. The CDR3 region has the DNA TGTGCCAGCAGTGCCTACAGGGGGCCCGGTGAAAAACTGTTTTTT. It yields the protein CASSAYRGPGEKLFF.